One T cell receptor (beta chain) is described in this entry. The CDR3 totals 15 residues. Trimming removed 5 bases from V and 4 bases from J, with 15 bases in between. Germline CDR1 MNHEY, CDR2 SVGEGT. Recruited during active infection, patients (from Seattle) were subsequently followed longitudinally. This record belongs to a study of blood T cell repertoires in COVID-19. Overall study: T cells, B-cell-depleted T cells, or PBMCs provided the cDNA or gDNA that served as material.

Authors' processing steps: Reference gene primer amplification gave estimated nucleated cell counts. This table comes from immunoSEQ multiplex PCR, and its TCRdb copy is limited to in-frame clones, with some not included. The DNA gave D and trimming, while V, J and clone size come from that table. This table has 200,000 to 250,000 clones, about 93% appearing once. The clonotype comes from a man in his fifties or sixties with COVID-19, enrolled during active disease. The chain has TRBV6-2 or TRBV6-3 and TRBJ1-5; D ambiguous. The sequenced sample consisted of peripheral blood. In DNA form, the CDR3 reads TGTGCCAGCAGTCGACTAAGGGAGATGAATCAGCCCCAGCATTTT. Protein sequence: CASSRLREMNQPQHF.